The 21 T cell receptor beta chains in this list originate from one sample, sequenced in a study of Ad26.COV2.S vaccination and SARS-CoV-2 variants. Treatment in this sample: roughly 18 received Ad26.COV2.S at low or high dose, single or two shots; five or six received placebo; per-sample allocation not given. Samples were taken on day 63 after the first vaccine or placebo injection. Here immunoSEQ multiplex PCR was the method, and the copy in TCRdb shows in-frame clones only, minus some. The sample lists fewer than 500,000 clones, around nine tenths seen once, with 12% in the top ten. Specimen: peripheral blood, collected in a trial of Ad26.COV2.S vaccine versus placebo. These receptors were obtained from a person between 18 and 65 years old who received the Ad26.COV2.S COVID-19 vaccine or a placebo.

This clone showed up just once. The V and J genes are TRBV7-3 and TRBJ1-6; possibly TRBD1 for D (6 bases). Germline V gene sequence: CDR1 SGHTA, CDR2 FQGTGA. V was cut by 5 bases and J by 5 bases, with 13 bases left in between. CDR3 size: 15 residues. CDR3 nucleotides: TGTGCCAGCAGCCAGGAGGGACATAATAATTCACCCCTCCACTTT. This encodes CASSQEGHNNSPLHF.

CDR3: CASILKLGNTEAFF. Written as DNA, the CDR3 is TGTGCCAGCATCCTAAAGTTAGGGAACACTGAAGCTTTCTTT. The chain combines TRBV27 with TRBJ1-1; D is ambiguous. Trimming removed 7 bases at V and 1 base at J, with 13 bases between. Germline CDR1 is MNHEY and CDR2 is SMNVEV (reference sequence). This CDR3 is built from 14 residues.

The J gene is TRBJ2-4, the V gene TRBV13, with 11 bases aligning to TRBD2. The CDR3 is 17 amino acids. Germline CDR1 is PRHDT and CDR2 is FYEKMQ (reference sequence). V shed 3 bases, J shed 0 bases, and the junction held 4 bases outside the gene matches. The CDR3 DNA reads as TGTGCCAGCAGCTTCCGGACTAGCGGGTTAGCCAAAAACATTCAGTACTTC. Its translation: CASSFRTSGLAKNIQYF. The entire variable domain, with the rest obtained from reference TRBV13 and TRBJ2-4, is as follows: AAGVIQSPRHLIKEKRETATLKCYPIPRHDTVYWYQQGPGQDPQFLISFYEKMQSDKGSIPDRFSAQQFSDYHSELNMSSLELGDSALYFCASSFRTSGLAKNIQYFGAGTRLSVL.

This sequence joins TRBV7-2 and TRBJ2-7, with 11 bases fitting TRBD1. After removal of 0 bases from V and 6 bases from J, the junction contained 4 bases not matched to a gene. The CDR3 spans 15 residues. Per the germline V gene, CDR1 is SGHTA and CDR2 is FQGNSA. The CDR3 is CASSLAGTGGREQYF. The DNA of the CDR3 is TGTGCCAGCAGCTTAGCCGGGACAGGGGGGCGCGAGCAGTACTTC.

V usage is TRBV7-2 and J usage is TRBJ2-3, with D perhaps TRBD2 (6 bases). From germline, CDR1 is SGHTA and CDR2 FQGNSA. The CDR3 has 14 amino acids. Trimming took off 4 bases at V and 2 bases at J, with 10 bases between the two ends. For the CDR3, the DNA is TGTGCCAGCAGCTCCGGAGGGTACACAGATACGCAGTATTTT. Translated: CASSSGGYTDTQYF. The variable domain in full, completed from reference TRBV7-2 and TRBJ2-3, reads GAGVSQSPSNKVTEKGKDVELRCDPISGHTALYWYRQSLGQGLEFLIYFQGNSAPDKSGLPSDRFSAERTGGSVSTLTIQRTQQEDSAVYLCASSSGGYTDTQYFGPGTRLTVL.

This sequence joins TRBV7-9 and TRBJ2-7; 8 nucleotides match TRBD2. The CDR3 is 14 amino acids. Trimming at V came to 6 bases and at J to 1 base, leaving 5 bases not matched to a gene. Looked up from germline, CDR1 is SEHNR and CDR2 is FQNEAQ (reference sequence). As DNA, the CDR3 is TGTGCCAGCAGTACTAGCGGCTTATCCTACGAGCAGTACTTC. The encoded protein is CASSTSGLSYEQYF.

The chain employs TRBV6-6 and TRBJ1-5, with 10 positions matching TRBD1. The germline gives CDR1 MNHNY, CDR2 SVGAGI (reference sequence). Trimming took 0 bases from V and 11 from J; bases not matched to a gene: 7. The CDR3 loop spans 15 amino acids. The CDR3 here is CASSYSDRGRRAQHF. CDR3 coding DNA: TGTGCCAGCAGTTACTCTGACAGGGGGCGCCGGGCCCAGCATTTT.

This rearrangement joins TRBV7-3 to TRBJ2-7, with D perhaps TRBD1 (5 bases). From germline, CDR1 is SGHTA and CDR2 FQGTGA. V was shortened by 5 bases and J by 3 bases, with 14 bases between the two germline ends. The CDR3 spans 14 residues. The CDR3 nucleotides read TGTGCCAGCAGCAGGGGCCTCGGAGACTACGAGCAGTACTTC. Residues: CASSRGLGDYEQYF.

This clone was detected once. The chain recombines TRBV5-1 with TRBJ2-2; 9 bases map to TRBD2. The length of the CDR3 is 15 residues. The germline V gene encodes CDR1 SGHRS and CDR2 YFSETQ. The J segment lost 7 bases and the V segment lost 3 bases, leaving 7 bases of the junction unmatched. As DNA, the CDR3 is TGCGCCAGCAGCTCCTTAGCGGGAGCTATCGGGGAGCTGTTTTTT. As protein: CASSSLAGAIGELFF.

The chain couples TRBV6-2 or TRBV6-3 to TRBJ1-5; 10 bases align to TRBD1. Germline V CDR1 and CDR2: MNHEY, SVGEGT. J was trimmed by 3 bases and V by 6 bases; bases with no gene match: 8. The CDR3 is 16 amino acids. The CDR3 sequence: CASSSIDRGHNQPQHF. The DNA for the CDR3 is TGTGCCAGCAGCTCTATCGACAGGGGGCACAATCAGCCCCAGCATTTT.

The CDR3 spells CASSLGAGGDTGELFF. In DNA, the CDR3 is TGTGCCAGCAGCTTAGGCGCGGGAGGGGACACCGGGGAGCTGTTTTTT. The chain employs TRBV7-2 and TRBJ2-2, with 9 bases lining up with TRBD2. The CDR3 has 16 residues. Looked up from germline, CDR1 is SGHTA and CDR2 is FQGNSA. J was trimmed by 3 bases and V by 1 base; bases with no gene match: 3.

The chain links TRBV3-1 (or the pseudogene TRBV3-2) to TRBJ1-1; possible D gene TRBD1, 5 bases. This CDR3 region has 15 residues. V was shortened by 0 bases and J by 4 bases, with 12 bases between the two germline ends. Germline V gene lookup returns CDR1 LGHDT and CDR2 YNNKEL (reference sequence). The CDR3 DNA follows: TGTGCCAGCAGCCAAGAGGGAGGCAGGGCCACTGAAGCTTTCTTT. Amino acids: CASSQEGGRATEAFF.

Written as DNA, the CDR3 is TGTGCCAGCAGTTACTCGCCAGGCCCAGACGGAAACACCATATATTTT. This encodes CASSYSPGPDGNTIYF. The V gene is TRBV6-2 or TRBV6-3, the J gene TRBJ1-3, with no clear D. This CDR3 region has 16 residues. Trimming shortened V by 0 bases and J by 4 bases, and 13 bases separated the two germline ends. CDR1 is MNHEY and CDR2 is SVGEGT in the germline V gene.

The chain is built from TRBV10-3 and TRBJ2-1, with D maybe TRBD2 (5 bases). V was clipped by 10 bases and J by 0 bases, with 10 bases between them. CDR3 length equals 13 residues. Per germline, CDR1 ENHRY and CDR2 SYGVKD. CDR3 nucleotide sequence: TGTGCCACCACCGGGGACTCCTACAATGAGCAGTTCTTC. Encoded protein: CATTGDSYNEQFF.

The chain joins TRBV30 to TRBJ1-5, with D unresolved. This CDR3 region has 14 residues. Trimming shortened V by 0 bases and J by 1 base, and 7 bases separated the two germline ends. Germline V gene data show CDR1 as GTSNPN and CDR2 as SVGIG (reference sequence). CDR3 in DNA: TGTGCCTGGAGTGTGGGAGACAGCAATCAGCCCCAGCATTTT. Translating it yields CAWSVGDSNQPQHF.

The chain combines TRBV7-3 with TRBJ1-5; D perhaps matches TRBD1 (6 bases). Germline assignment: CDR1 SGHTA and CDR2 FQGTGA. This CDR3 is 17 amino acids long. V lost 5 bases and J lost 5, with 22 bases in between. The CDR3 here is CASSNFGGLGGDQPQHF. CDR3 in DNA: TGTGCCAGCAGCAACTTTGGGGGTTTAGGGGGTGATCAGCCCCAGCATTTT.

This chain links TRBV18 with TRBJ2-7, with D uncertain. Trimming took 5 bases from V and 2 from J, leaving 16 bases between them. Germline CDR1 KGHSH, CDR2 LQKENI. This CDR3 region has 15 residues. This CDR3 is CASSSTEVYPYEQYF. CDR3 nucleotide sequence: TGTGCCAGCTCATCCACTGAAGTTTATCCCTACGAGCAGTACTTC.

The chain is built from TRBV20-1 and TRBJ1-5, with D possibly matching TRBD1 (5 bases). V lost 3 bases to trimming and J lost 9 bases, with 9 bases between them. CDR1 is DFQATT and CDR2 is SNEGSKA in the germline V gene (reference sequence). CDR3 size: 11 residues. Here the CDR3 DNA reads TGCAGTGCTAGGGAGGGACTGCCCCAGCATTTT. Protein sequence: CSAREGLPQHF.

The J gene is TRBJ2-3, the V gene TRBV29-1, with TRBD1 matching 8 bases. V shed 1 base and J 3 bases; nucleotides not matched to a gene: 3. This CDR3 spans 14 amino acids. CDR1 SQVTM and CDR2 ANQGSEA come from the germline V gene. CDR3 sequence (DNA): TGCAGCGTTGAAGGGACAGGGTTTACAGATACGCAGTATTTT. Encoded protein: CSVEGTGFTDTQYF.

The chain recombines TRBV4-3 with TRBJ2-1; D unclear. This CDR3 contains 15 residues. Trimming removed 1 base from V and 3 bases from J, with 10 bases in between. Germline V gene data show CDR1 as LGHNA and CDR2 as YSLEER. CDR3 in amino acids: CASSQGVGNYNEQFF. The CDR3 region has the DNA TGCGCCAGCAGCCAAGGGGTAGGGAACTACAATGAGCAGTTCTTC.

The V and J genes are TRBV19 and TRBJ1-3, with D hard to call. The CDR3 contains 16 residues. The V end lost 7 bases, the J end lost 0 bases, and 16 bases lay between the germline ends. CDR1 and CDR2 from the germline V gene are LNHDA and SQIVND (reference sequence). DNA for the CDR3: TGTGCCAGTAATTCGAAGGACCTAAGCTCTGGAAACACCATATATTTT. This codes for CASNSKDLSSGNTIYF.